The rows below give T cell receptor beta chains drawn from one sample of a study of T cells in Graves' hyperthyroidism and ophthalmopathy. TCRdb re-called the multiplex PCR reads through MiXCR, storing one row per CDR3 protein. The top ten hold around 16% of the sample, which has a few hundred thousand distinct CDR3 sequences, 15% to 20% seen once. Sequences were obtained from blood. Every receptor here comes from a woman between 35 and 50 years old with Graves' ophthalmopathy. CDR3s include the opening cysteine and the closing phenylalanine or tryptophan.

v_gene,j_gene,CDR3aa
TRBV6-2/TRBV6-3,TRBJ1-1,CASSYTRSGTNPEAVF
TRBV30,TRBJ2-7,CAWSVRTGETYEQYF
TRBV7-8,TRBJ2-7,CASSPPGIAGGVPYEQYF
TRBV19,TRBJ2-7,CASSPLEGLEQYF
TRBV19,TRBJ2-5,CASSMVAGAQETQYF
TRBV12-3/TRBV12-4,TRBJ1-5,CASSLNRDQPQHF
TRBV30,TRBJ1-2,CAWKGGGGYGYTF
TRBV18,TRBJ2-7,CASSLITPAGQGAYEQYF
TRBV19,TRBJ2-5,CASSMGQTEAQYF
TRBV12-3/TRBV12-4,TRBJ2-7,CASRRGADEQYF
TRBV4-1,TRBJ1-6,CASSQDSGTAANPLHF
TRBV12-3/TRBV12-4,TRBJ2-5,CASSREVETQYF
TRBV18,TRBJ1-2,CASSPQGTGYTF
TRBV27,TRBJ2-7,CASSFGEAPHEQYF
TRBV5-4,TRBJ2-7,CASSLPGQGSEQYF
TRBV20-1,TRBJ1-1,CSASPNEGVATEAFF
TRBV28,TRBJ2-2,CASSLPIAGYTTGELFF
TRBV15,TRBJ1-5,CATSRDLGGLSNQPQHF
TRBV13,TRBJ2-2,CASTLAGDGTGELFF
TRBV5-6,TRBJ2-7,CASSSERTSDSYEQYF
TRBV12-3/TRBV12-4,TRBJ1-4,CASSGGQVEKLFF
TRBV7-2,TRBJ1-3,CASSPTGVSGNTIYF
TRBV28,TRBJ2-5,CASAALGLKETQYF
TRBV4-1,TRBJ1-5,CASSQGSELNQPQHF
TRBV19,TRBJ1-3,CASRSGDSYSGNTIYF
TRBV6-5,TRBJ2-2,CASGRAGGGELFF
TRBV30,TRBJ2-5,CALTVSQETQYF
TRBV6-1,TRBJ2-5,CASLEWKETQYF
TRBV11-3,TRBJ1-1,CASSLGWGDRESQMNTEAFF